The 28 T cell receptor beta chains below were found in one sample sequenced in a study of cytomegalovirus exposure and HLA in healthy donors. PCR used 60 Vbeta primers and 13 Jbeta primers. Clones were sequenced by immunoSEQ multiplex PCR, and TCRdb holds only the in-frame ones, with some missing. The sample carries approximately 100,000 clones, 65% to 80% recorded once. Sample: PBMCs. These receptors were collected from a man in his 60s in good health and CMV-seropositive.

This sequence joins TRBV11-2 and TRBJ2-5, with TRBD2 matching 15 bases. Germline lookup yields CDR1 SGHAT and CDR2 FQNNGV. The CDR3 spans 16 residues. V dropped 4 bases and J dropped 4; count of bases not matched to a gene: 4. The chain's CDR3 is CASSWTSGGAGETQYF. CDR3 in DNA: TGTGCCAGCAGCTGGACTAGCGGGGGGGCCGGAGAGACCCAGTACTTC.

Notes on this clone: Other DNA sequences in the sample encode the same CDR3. The chain carries TRBV6-4 and TRBJ1-2, with 11 bases identical to TRBD1. The CDR3 has 13 amino acids. Germline lookup yields CDR1 MRHNA and CDR2 SNTAGT. CDR3 DNA: TGTGAAAGCTTCGGACAGGGGGCGAAAGGCTACACCTTC. Translating it yields CESFGQGAKGYTF.

The chain recombines TRBV7-2 with TRBJ2-7; TRBD2 matches 7 bases. The CDR3 runs 14 residues. The ends lost 4 bases at V and 3 bases at J; junction bases unmatched: 6. The germline V gene encodes CDR1 SGHTA and CDR2 FQGNSA. CDR3 amino acids: CASSWSGASYEQYF. CDR3 bases: TGTGCCAGCAGCTGGAGCGGGGCCAGCTACGAGCAGTACTTC. Supplemented by reference TRBV7-2 and TRBJ2-7, the full variable domain reads GAGVSQSPSNKVTEKGKDVELRCDPISGHTALYWYRQSLGQGLEFLIYFQGNSAPDKSGLPSDRFSAERTGGSVSTLTIQRTQQEDSAVYLCASSWSGASYEQYFGPGTRLTVT.

The chain links TRBV11-2 to TRBJ2-5, with 12 bases fitting TRBD2. The J segment lost 1 base and the V segment lost 1 base, leaving 1 base of the junction unmatched. Germline V gene sequence: CDR1 SGHAT, CDR2 FQNNGV. CDR3 length: 16 amino acids. The CDR3 DNA reads TGTGCCAGCAGCTTAGGACTAGCGGGGGCCCAAGAGACCCAGTACTTC. Protein: CASSLGLAGAQETQYF.

This chain uses TRBV4-2 with TRBJ2-1; 7 nucleotides match TRBD2. V gave up 0 bases and J gave up 0 bases; unmatched junction bases: 8. The CDR3 has 18 amino acids. In germline, CDR1 is LGHNA, CDR2 YNFKEQ. The CDR3 DNA reads TGTGCCAGCAGCCAAGAATGGTGGGGCGGGGGCTCCTACAATGAGCAGTTCTTC. Residues: CASSQEWWGGGSYNEQFF.

This clone was counted once. CDR3 loop: CASSPAGRGWQYF. The CDR3, as DNA: TGTGCCAGCAGTCCTGCGGGGCGGGGATGGCAGTACTTC. V is TRBV27 and J is TRBJ2-7; perhaps TRBD2 as D (6 bases). The germline gives CDR1 MNHEY, CDR2 SMNVEV (reference sequence). The CDR3 runs to 13 residues. Trimming pared 5 bases from V and 9 bases from J, leaving 17 bases between.

This clone was counted only a few times. The chain links TRBV5-4 to TRBJ2-2; 7 positions match TRBD2. J was trimmed by 5 bases and V by 1 base; bases with no gene match: 5. CDR1 SGHNT and CDR2 YYREEE come from the germline V gene (reference sequence). CDR3 size: 15 residues. The DNA of the CDR3 is TGTGCCAGCAGCTTGAGGGGACTAAATACCGGGGAGCTGTTTTTT. This codes for CASSLRGLNTGELFF.

V usage is TRBV2 and J usage is TRBJ1-3, with unresolved D. Per germline, CDR1 SNHLY and CDR2 FYNNEI. V was cut by 6 bases and J by 0 bases, with 6 bases left in between. The CDR3 runs 13 residues. CDR3 loop: CASSRSSGNTIYF. The CDR3 DNA is TGTGCCAGCAGCAGGTCCTCTGGAAACACCATATATTTT.

The V gene is TRBV13, the J gene TRBJ1-3, with 8 bases identical to TRBD1. The CDR3 is 15 residues long. J was trimmed by 2 bases and V by 5 bases; bases with no gene match: 5. Germline values: CDR1 PRHDT, CDR2 FYEKMQ (reference sequence). Here the CDR3 reads CASSPTGGTGNTIYF. In DNA form, the CDR3 reads TGTGCCAGCAGCCCTACAGGGGGGACTGGAAACACCATATATTTT.

The rearrangement uses TRBV5-1 and TRBJ1-2; 8 positions agree with TRBD1. J gave up 7 bases and V 0 bases, and 5 bases lay outside the gene matches. The germline gives CDR1 SGHRS, CDR2 YFSETQ. The CDR3 runs 14 residues. In DNA, the CDR3 is TGCGCCAGCAGCTTGGCCCAGGGGGCGGGTGGCTACACCTTC. Translated: CASSLAQGAGGYTF. Full variable domain (outside the CDR3, taken from reference TRBV5-1 and TRBJ1-2): KAGVTQTPRYLIKTRGQQVTLSCSPISGHRSVSWYQQTPGQGLQFLFEYFSETQRNKGNFPGRFSGRQFSNSRSEMNVSTLELGDSALYLCASSLAQGAGGYTFGSGTRLTVV.

The V call is TRBV30, the J call TRBJ2-3; 7 bases map to TRBD1. Germline trimming cut 1 base from V and 5 bases from J; bases unmatched to any gene: 9. The CDR3 covers 15 residues. Germline V gene lookup returns CDR1 GTSNPN and CDR2 SVGIG (reference sequence). CDR3: CAWSATQGVQDTQYF. The CDR3 coding sequence is TGTGCCTGGAGTGCCACGCAGGGGGTCCAAGATACGCAGTATTTT.

The chain has TRBV7-3 and TRBJ1-2; D is perhaps TRBD1 (5 bases). Germline-derived CDR1 and CDR2 are SGHTA and FQGTGA. The CDR3 totals 15 residues. Trimming took 2 bases from V and 8 from J, leaving 18 bases between them. The CDR3 DNA is TGTGCCAGCAGCTTAGGGGCGTCCGTGGTATTCGGCTACACCTTC. Encoded protein: CASSLGASVVFGYTF.

This clone was detected only once. The rearrangement uses TRBV7-9 and TRBJ1-4; 8 positions agree with TRBD1. This CDR3 has 15 amino acids. Germline values: CDR1 SEHNR, CDR2 FQNEAQ (reference sequence). V trimming: 5 bases; J trimming: 7 bases; junction bases outside the gene matches: 9. The CDR3 sequence: CASSRWTGSFEKLFF. CDR3 DNA sequence: TGTGCCAGCAGCCGCTGGACAGGGAGTTTTGAAAAACTGTTTTTT.

J is TRBJ2-3 and V is TRBV5-1; the D gene is possibly TRBD1 (6 bases). Between the trimmed V and J ends, which lost 2 bases and 0 bases, there was a span of 19 bases. This CDR3 is 18 amino acids long. Germline CDR1 is SGHRS and CDR2 is YFSETQ. CDR3 nucleotides: TGCGCCAGCAGCTTACCCTCCCAAACAGGGATGAGCACAGATACGCAGTATTTT. This encodes CASSLPSQTGMSTDTQYF.

The chain couples TRBV29-1 to TRBJ2-5, with a tentative D call TRBD1 (5 bases). V lost 7 bases to trimming and J lost 0 bases, with 6 bases between them. The germline V gene has CDR1 SQVTM and CDR2 ANQGSEA. This CDR3 contains 11 residues. The CDR3 is CSARDQETQYF. CDR3 DNA sequence: TGCAGCGCCAGGGACCAAGAGACCCAGTACTTC.

Only one count was recorded for this clone. The rearrangement uses TRBV2 and TRBJ1-5, with a weak D call TRBD1 (5 bases). Germline-derived CDR1 and CDR2 are SNHLY and FYNNEI. CDR3 length: 14 amino acids. The germline V and J ends were trimmed by 6 bases and 2 bases, with 11 bases remaining between them. The CDR3 loop is CASRMVQGNQPQHF. In DNA, the CDR3 is TGTGCCAGCAGAATGGTACAGGGCAATCAGCCCCAGCATTTT.

A few counts support this clone. The V and J genes are TRBV7-8 and TRBJ2-7; D is undetermined. Trimming removed 4 bases at V and 6 bases at J, with 13 bases between. CDR1 SGHVS and CDR2 FQNEAQ come from the germline V gene. The CDR3 totals 13 residues. CDR3 sequence reads: CASSSVLAREQYF. CDR3 DNA sequence: TGTGCCAGCAGCTCCGTGCTGGCTCGCGAGCAGTACTTC.

This clone was seen a few times. The gene calls are TRBV15 and TRBJ2-1, with a weak D call TRBD1 (7 bases). V shed 4 bases and J shed 4 bases, with 8 bases lying between them. Per the germline V gene, CDR1 is LNHNV and CDR2 is YYDKDF (reference sequence). The CDR3 sequence is 13 residues long. This CDR3 reads CATSTGGYNEQFF. DNA of the CDR3: TGTGCCACCAGCACAGGGGGGTACAATGAGCAGTTCTTC.

The chain carries TRBV6-1 and TRBJ1-2, with D maybe TRBD1 (5 bases). The germline V gene encodes CDR1 MNHNS and CDR2 SASEGT. This CDR3 has 15 amino acids. The V end lost 2 bases, the J end lost 5 bases, and 15 bases lay between the germline ends. This CDR3 reads CASSELSGLGYGYTF. CDR3 bases: TGTGCCAGCAGTGAATTGTCGGGACTTGGGTATGGCTACACCTTC.

J is TRBJ1-6 and V is TRBV27, with D possibly TRBD1 on 6 matching bases. CDR1 is MNHEY, CDR2 SMNVEV, per germline (reference sequence). The CDR3 consists of 16 residues. The ends were cut back, 4 bases at V and 6 bases at J, with 16 bases in the middle. The CDR3 region is CASSSGGQPFNSPLHF. CDR3 DNA: TGTGCCAGCAGTTCCGGCGGACAGCCCTTTAATTCACCCCTCCACTTT.

This chain connects TRBV6-1 to TRBJ1-1, with D hard to call. The CDR3 spans 15 residues. V was clipped by 2 bases and J by 1 base, with 11 bases between them. Looked up from germline, CDR1 is MNHNS and CDR2 is SASEGT. DNA of the CDR3: TGTGCCAGCAGTGAATATCCGGGGTGGAACACTGAAGCTTTCTTT. Translated: CASSEYPGWNTEAFF.

V and J are TRBV29-1 and TRBJ2-1, with 7 positions matching TRBD2. CDR1 is SQVTM and CDR2 is ANQGSEA in the germline V gene. The CDR3 is 14 amino acids. V dropped 7 bases and J dropped 0; count of bases not matched to a gene: 6. The chain's CDR3 is CSAAGGSSYNEQFF. The CDR3 region has the DNA TGCAGCGCTGCGGGCGGGAGCTCCTACAATGAGCAGTTCTTC.

The CDR3 bases are TGTGCCAGCAGCTTAGCGTTCAGGGGTGGGGAGACCCAGTACTTC. This codes for CASSLAFRGGETQYF. V usage is TRBV7-2 and J usage is TRBJ2-5; TRBD1 is a possible D gene (6 bases). Per germline, CDR1 SGHTA and CDR2 FQGNSA. The CDR3 has 15 amino acids. V lost 0 bases, J lost 5 bases, and 13 bases lay in between.

The CDR3 loop is CASSQVSSGLSTDTQYF. CDR3 nucleotides: TGCGCCAGCAGCCAGGTCTCTAGCGGGTTGAGCACAGATACGCAGTATTTT. The chain joins TRBV4-3 to TRBJ2-3; 8 bases fit TRBD2. CDR1 and CDR2 from the germline V gene are LGHNA and YSLEER. J was trimmed by 0 bases and V by 3 bases; bases with no gene match: 8. CDR3 length equals 17 residues.

The V gene is TRBV5-4, the J gene TRBJ2-1; TRBD1 agrees at 10 bases. The CDR3 consists of 16 residues. Germline CDR1 and CDR2: SGHNT and YYREEE (reference sequence). After removal of 0 bases from V and 9 bases from J, the junction contained 9 bases not matched to a gene. The CDR3 loop reads CASSLGQGATSLEQFF. The CDR3, as DNA: TGTGCCAGCAGCTTGGGACAGGGGGCTACCTCCCTTGAGCAGTTCTTC. The full variable domain, rest sourced from reference TRBV5-4 and TRBJ2-1, is ETGVTQSPTHLIKTRGQQVTLRCSSQSGHNTVSWYQQALGQGPQFIFQYYREEENGRGNFPPRFSGLQFPNYSSELNVNALELDDSALYLCASSLGQGATSLEQFFGPGTRLTVL.

CDR3 coding DNA: TGTGCCAGCGGTCGGGGAACCTACAATGAGCAGTTCTTC. Translated, it gives CASGRGTYNEQFF. This sequence joins TRBV11-3 and TRBJ2-1; perhaps TRBD2 as D (5 bases). The V and J ends lost 8 bases and 2 bases respectively, with 10 bases between them. The length of the CDR3 is 13 residues. Germline V gives CDR1 SGHNT, CDR2 YENEEA.

The chain joins TRBV5-4 to TRBJ1-3; D unresolved. This CDR3 contains 13 residues. V was pared by 0 bases and J by 4 bases, with 5 bases between. The V gene's germline CDR1 is SGHNT and CDR2 YYREEE (reference sequence). The CDR3 coding sequence is TGTGCCAGCAGCTTGGACCGGGGAAACACCATATATTTT. Amino acid sequence: CASSLDRGNTIYF. Full variable domain (outside the CDR3, taken from reference TRBV5-4 and TRBJ1-3): ETGVTQSPTHLIKTRGQQVTLRCSSQSGHNTVSWYQQALGQGPQFIFQYYREEENGRGNFPPRFSGLQFPNYSSELNVNALELDDSALYLCASSLDRGNTIYFGEGSWLTVV.

By proportion, this clone is medium-sized. The chain's CDR3 is CASSQEVGGYGYEQYF. The CDR3 DNA reads as TGTGCCAGCAGCCAAGAGGTGGGGGGGTATGGGTACGAGCAGTACTTC. V gene TRBV4-2 combines with J gene TRBJ2-7, with 7 bases matching TRBD2. Germline V gives CDR1 LGHNA, CDR2 YNFKEQ. Losses at the gene ends were 0 bases for V and 4 bases for J; bases not matched to a gene: 9. CDR3 size: 16 residues.